This T cell receptor beta chain was sequenced in a study of blood T cell repertoires in COVID-19. Looking at the study overall: From the United States, Italy and Spain came samples of acute and convalescent COVID-19. PBMCs, B-cell-depleted T cells, or T cells provided the cDNA or gDNA that made up the material.

Germline trimming cut 8 bases from V and 1 base from J; bases unmatched to any gene: 4. CDR3 length equals 14 residues. Per germline, CDR1 MNHEY and CDR2 SVGAGI. As handled by the study authors: Reference gene primers were amplified, and this amplification served to estimate nucleated cell counts. Sequenced by immunoSEQ multiplex PCR; TCRdb stores in-frame clones only, minus some. From that table come the V and J calls and clone size; the DNA was used to work out D and trimming. The sample carries around 60,000 clones, roughly 88% recorded once. Sequenced material: peripheral blood. The TCR was taken from a human donor in a cohort sampled during active COVID-19. This sequence joins TRBV6-5 and TRBJ2-3, with 9 nucleotides matching TRBD2. The CDR3 DNA reads TGTGCCAGCCTGTGGACTAGCGGCACAGATACGCAGTATTTT. Protein sequence: CASLWTSGTDTQYF.